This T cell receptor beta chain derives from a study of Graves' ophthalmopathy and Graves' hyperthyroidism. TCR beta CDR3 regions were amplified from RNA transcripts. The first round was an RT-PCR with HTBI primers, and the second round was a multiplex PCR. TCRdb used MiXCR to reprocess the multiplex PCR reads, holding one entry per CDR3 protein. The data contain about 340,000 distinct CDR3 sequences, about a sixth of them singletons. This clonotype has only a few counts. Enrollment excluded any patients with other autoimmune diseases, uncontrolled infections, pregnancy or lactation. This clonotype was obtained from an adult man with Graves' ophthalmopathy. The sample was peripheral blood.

Written as DNA, the CDR3 is TGTGCCAGCAGTTACTCGATTCGGGGGGTCGCTAACTATGGCTACACCTTC. It specifies CASSYSIRGVANYGYTF. The chain links TRBV6-5 to TRBJ1-2; possible D gene TRBD1, 5 bases. Germline lookup yields CDR1 MNHEY and CDR2 SVGAGI. Trimming left V 0 bases short and J 0 bases short, with 14 bases between. The CDR3 has 17 amino acids.